This T cell receptor (beta chain) originates from a study of a mutant IDH1 vaccine in newly diagnosed glioma. Overall study context: Radiotherapy alone preceded vaccination by 4-6 weeks; alternatively, vaccination started with temozolomide cycles. The treated group averaged approximately 42 years old and was roughly 62% male, about 40% female. Week 35 was safety follow-up visit V12; week 47 was end-of-study visit V13.

The method was immunoSEQ multiplex PCR; TCRdb's version includes in-frame clones alone and lacks a portion of them. The table has some 60,000 clones, 75% to 85% seen once. Germline V CDR1 and CDR2: SGHTA, FQGNSA. Germline trimming cut 5 bases from V and 7 bases from J; bases unmatched to any gene: 10. The length of the CDR3 is 15 residues. Notes on this clone: Its antigen is not known.

Time point given: week 35, safety follow-up. What each vaccine dose contained was 300 ug of mutant IDH1 20-mer peptide, accompanied by topical imiquimod. Here the sequenced sample was PBMCs, taken from a glioma patient whose treatment included an IDH1 peptide vaccine. The receptor was isolated from a man between 35 and 55 years old with glioma. The chain employs TRBV7-2 and TRBJ2-1; 8 bases agree with TRBD2. This CDR3 reads CASSLPSGRRNEQFF. In nucleotides, the CDR3 is TGTGCCAGCAGCCTTCCTAGCGGGCGAAGGAATGAGCAGTTCTTC.